The 25 T cell receptor beta chains presented below share a single source sample, sequenced in a study of blood T cell repertoires in COVID-19. The table came from immunoSEQ multiplex PCR; TCRdb's copy has only in-frame clones and leaves some out. Here the sample spans over 75,000 clones, around 83% being singletons. Source material: peripheral blood. The receptors were sampled from a woman aged 45 to 65 with acute or convalescent COVID-19.

This chain connects TRBV6-5 to TRBJ2-3; the match to TRBD1 covers 8 bases. Germline CDR1 is MNHEY and CDR2 is SVGAGI. The CDR3 length is 16 residues. V lost 2 bases, J lost 1 base, and 5 bases stayed unmatched. The CDR3 region has the DNA TGTGCCAGCAGTTACGGGCAGGGGGCAGGCACAGATACGCAGTATTTT. This sequence encodes CASSYGQGAGTDTQYF.

The chain is built from TRBV30 and TRBJ2-2, with D uncertain. This CDR3 is built from 14 residues. Germline loops: CDR1 GTSNPN, CDR2 SVGIG (reference sequence). Trimming took 3 bases from V and 8 from J, leaving 16 bases between them. CDR3 in amino acids: CAWSQVTVVGELFF. The CDR3 region has the DNA TGTGCCTGGAGCCAAGTAACTGTTGTAGGGGAGCTGTTTTTT.

V gene TRBV19 combines with J gene TRBJ1-2; 9 bases map to TRBD1. Trimming cost V 4 bases and J 8 bases; bases outside gene matches: 8. The germline gives CDR1 LNHDA, CDR2 SQIVND (reference sequence). CDR3 length equals 14 residues. The CDR3 DNA is TGTGCCAGTAGTAACAACCGGGACAGGGACGGCTACACCTTC. Translation: CASSNNRDRDGYTF.

This sequence joins TRBV6-5 and TRBJ2-5; D unclear. The CDR3 loop spans 11 amino acids. V gave up 6 bases and J gave up 4 bases, with 6 bases separating them. Germline lookup yields CDR1 MNHEY and CDR2 SVGAGI. CDR3 sequence (DNA): TGTGCCAGCAGGACACGAGAGACCCAGTACTTC. This encodes CASRTRETQYF.

The rearrangement joins TRBV11-1 to TRBJ2-7, with 7 bases that match TRBD2. Trimming removed 3 bases from V and 1 base from J; junction bases left unmatched: 6. The germline V gene has CDR1 SGHAT and CDR2 FQDESV (reference sequence). The CDR3 is made up of 15 amino acids. CDR3 loop: CASSFQLAQSYEQYF. CDR3 DNA sequence: TGTGCCAGCAGCTTCCAACTAGCGCAATCCTACGAGCAGTACTTC.

This chain uses TRBV29-1 with TRBJ2-1; tentative D call: TRBD2 (6 bases). The CDR3 is 12 amino acids. CDR1 SQVTM and CDR2 ANQGSEA come from the germline V gene. The germline V and J ends were trimmed by 6 bases and 7 bases, with 13 bases remaining between them. The CDR3 region has the DNA TGCAGCGTCGGGCGTCGGGGGAATGAGCAGTTCTTC. This sequence encodes CSVGRRGNEQFF.

J is TRBJ2-1 and V is TRBV2; 8 bases agree with TRBD2. J lost 5 bases, V lost 3 bases, and 6 bases had no gene match. Germline CDR1 is SNHLY and CDR2 is FYNNEI. This CDR3 comprises 15 residues. The CDR3 nucleotides are TGTGCCAGCAGTGATGGCGGGGGGTGGAACAATGAGCAGTTCTTC. It is translated as CASSDGGGWNNEQFF. The complete variable domain, with remaining parts taken from reference TRBV2 and TRBJ2-1, reads EPEVTQTPSHQVTQMGQEVILRCVPISNHLYFYWYRQILGQKVEFLVSFYNNEISEKSEIFDDQFSVERPDGSNFTLKIRSTKLEDSAMYFCASSDGGGWNNEQFFGPGTRLTVL.

The chain uses TRBV6-2 or TRBV6-3 and TRBJ2-7; 10 bases line up with TRBD1. The length of the CDR3 is 19 residues. The J segment lost 1 base and the V segment lost 5 bases, leaving 17 bases of the junction unmatched. CDR1 MNHEY and CDR2 SVGEGT come from the germline V gene. CDR3 amino acids: CASSPETGGAWPYSYEQYF. DNA of the CDR3: TGTGCCAGCAGTCCAGAGACAGGGGGCGCTTGGCCATATTCCTACGAGCAGTACTTC.

The rearrangement joins TRBV19 to TRBJ1-1, with D perhaps matching TRBD1 (6 bases). The length of the CDR3 is 15 residues. The germline gives CDR1 LNHDA, CDR2 SQIVND (reference sequence). V was pared by 6 bases and J by 7 bases, with 21 bases between. DNA of the CDR3: TGTGCCAGTAGCAACCCCTCTGGACAGAGATTTGAAGCTTTCTTT. Amino acids: CASSNPSGQRFEAFF.

The chain recombines TRBV10-3 with TRBJ2-7, with 12 bases fitting TRBD2. Trimming removed 10 bases from V and 5 bases from J; junction bases left unmatched: 18. Germline CDR1 ENHRY, CDR2 SYGVKD. CDR3 length equals 17 residues. DNA for the CDR3: TGTGCCACGAAACTAGCGGGGGGCCTTCTAAGTGGAAACGAGCAGTACTTC. Its translation is CATKLAGGLLSGNEQYF.

V is TRBV4-2 and J is TRBJ2-2; TRBD2 matches at 7 bases. This CDR3 contains 19 residues. After removal of 4 bases from V and 7 bases from J, the junction contained 21 bases not matched to a gene. Germline V gene lookup returns CDR1 LGHNA and CDR2 YNFKEQ. The CDR3 DNA is TGTGCCAGCAGCCGGGGATCAGGGAGCGGGGCCACTTTTAACGGGGAGCTGTTTTTT. The encoded protein is CASSRGSGSGATFNGELFF.

The rearrangement joins TRBV5-4 to TRBJ2-1; 9 nucleotides match TRBD2. V shed 1 base, J shed 9 bases, and the junction held 5 bases outside the gene matches. This CDR3 has 14 amino acids. CDR1 and CDR2 from the germline V gene are SGHNT and YYREEE (reference sequence). CDR3 sequence (DNA): TGTGCCAGCAGCTTGTTCTTGCGGGAGGGTGAGCAGTTCTTC. It translates to CASSLFLREGEQFF.

The CDR3 DNA reads TGTGCCAGCAGTTACGGCCCCGGGAGGCCCACAGATACGCAGTATTTT. Translation gives CASSYGPGRPTDTQYF. The rearrangement links TRBV6-2 or TRBV6-3 to TRBJ2-3; 7 bases line up with TRBD2. V lost 2 bases to trimming and J lost 2 bases; unmatched junction nucleotides: 7. From germline, CDR1 is MNHEY and CDR2 SVGEGT. This CDR3 comprises 16 residues.

The chain joins TRBV5-6 to TRBJ1-1; 9 nucleotides match TRBD1. Germline values: CDR1 SGHDT, CDR2 YYEEEE. V was clipped by 3 bases and J by 1 base; unmatched bases: 7. The CDR3 consists of 16 residues. CDR3 protein: CASSWDREGKNTEAFF. Here the CDR3 DNA reads TGTGCCAGCAGCTGGGACAGGGAAGGTAAGAACACTGAAGCTTTCTTT.

V is TRBV3-1 (or the pseudogene TRBV3-2) and J is TRBJ2-4, with a possible D match to TRBD1 (6 bases). Germline V CDR1 and CDR2: LGHDT, YNNKEL (reference sequence). V lost 6 bases, J lost 7 bases, and 19 bases lay in between. This CDR3 contains 15 residues. The CDR3 bases are TGTGCCAGCAGTCTACAGGGTTCTGGGGAGAACATTCAGTACTTC. Its translation: CASSLQGSGENIQYF.

The rearrangement uses TRBV7-3 and TRBJ1-2, with D possibly being TRBD1 (5 bases). This CDR3 has 19 amino acids. Deletions cut 1 base from V and 4 bases from J, with 25 bases between. Germline CDR1 SGHTA, CDR2 FQGTGA. The CDR3 loop is CASSLMSYTRPTAIYGYTF. CDR3 sequence (DNA): TGTGCCAGCAGCTTAATGTCGTATACACGCCCGACAGCGATCTATGGCTACACCTTC.

The rearrangement links TRBV5-1 to TRBJ1-1, with a weak D call TRBD1 (6 bases). The V gene lost 3 bases and the J gene lost 4 bases, with 13 bases spanning the gap. Germline assignment: CDR1 SGHRS and CDR2 YFSETQ. This CDR3 has 14 amino acids. The CDR3 protein is CASSWKQGGTEAFF. CDR3 nucleotides: TGCGCCAGCAGCTGGAAACAGGGTGGCACTGAAGCTTTCTTT. Full variable domain (rest looked up from reference TRBV5-1 and TRBJ1-1): KAGVTQTPRYLIKTRGQQVTLSCSPISGHRSVSWYQQTPGQGLQFLFEYFSETQRNKGNFPGRFSGRQFSNSRSEMNVSTLELGDSALYLCASSWKQGGTEAFFGQGTRLTVV.

This chain joins TRBV21-1 and TRBJ2-7; the table's D call TRBD2 went unverified against the DNA. TRBV21-1 is tagged as a pseudogene. This CDR3 is 15 amino acids long. The CDR3 region is CASSPRLAGVKEQYF. The CDR3 DNA sequence: TGTGCCAGCAGCCCACGACTAGCGGGAGTGAAAGAGCAGTACTTC.

V and J are TRBV7-9 and TRBJ1-3; perhaps TRBD1 as D (5 bases). The CDR3 runs 15 residues. With 1 base removed from V and 4 bases from J, the gap between germline ends came to 11 bases. Germline V CDR1 and CDR2: SEHNR, FQNEAQ (reference sequence). This CDR3 reads CASSLGGTEGNTIYF. The CDR3 DNA is TGTGCCAGCAGCTTAGGCGGGACGGAGGGAAACACCATATATTTT.

The V gene is TRBV7-3, the J gene TRBJ2-1; TRBD2 agrees at 9 bases. CDR1 and CDR2 (germline): SGHTA, FQGTGA. The trim removed 0 bases at V and 9 bases at J, leaving 6 bases unmatched. CDR3 length: 15 residues. For the CDR3, the DNA is TGTGCCAGCAGCTTAACGGGCGGGAGGGCCGGTGAGCAGTTCTTC. It specifies CASSLTGGRAGEQFF. The complete variable domain, with remaining parts taken from reference TRBV7-3 and TRBJ2-1, reads GAGVSQTPSNKVTEKGKYVELRCDPISGHTALYWYRQSLGQGPEFLIYFQGTGAADDSGLPNDRFFAVRPEGSVSTLKIQRTERGDSAVYLCASSLTGGRAGEQFFGPGTRLTVL.

The gene calls are TRBV29-1 and TRBJ1-1; TRBD1 matches at 7 bases. The V gene's germline CDR1 is SQVTM and CDR2 ANQGSEA. V lost 5 bases and J lost 1; bases outside the gene matches: 4. The CDR3 is 13 residues long. The chain's CDR3 is CSVSGGWNTEAFF. CDR3 in DNA: TGCAGCGTTTCAGGGGGGTGGAACACTGAAGCTTTCTTT.

This chain joins TRBV10-3 and TRBJ2-7; possibly TRBD2 for D (6 bases). This CDR3 spans 16 amino acids. V lost 0 bases and J lost 0, with 12 bases in between. The germline V gene encodes CDR1 ENHRY and CDR2 SYGVKD. CDR3 DNA sequence: TGTGCCATCAGTGAGTCCCCTGGGGGGAGCTCCTACGAGCAGTACTTC. Protein sequence: CAISESPGGSSYEQYF.

The chain is built from TRBV11-3 and TRBJ2-5; 8 positions match TRBD1. The CDR3 has 16 residues. Germline V gene sequence: CDR1 SGHNT, CDR2 YENEEA. Losses at the gene ends were 0 bases for V and 5 bases for J; bases not matched to a gene: 8. The CDR3 sequence is CASSLDSSGQGETQYF. DNA for the CDR3: TGTGCCAGCAGCTTAGATTCCTCTGGACAGGGTGAGACCCAGTACTTC.

The genes are TRBV18 and TRBJ2-5; 10 bases align to TRBD1. The CDR3 extends over 14 amino acids. The junction had 4 bases not matched to a gene; V was cut back by 4 bases and J by 5 bases. Per the germline V gene, CDR1 is KGHSH and CDR2 is LQKENI. This chain's CDR3 is CASSRQGADETQYF. For the CDR3, the DNA is TGTGCCAGCTCACGACAGGGGGCTGATGAGACCCAGTACTTC.

The chain carries TRBV28 and TRBJ1-1; TRBD1 is a possible D gene (6 bases). Germline V gene lookup returns CDR1 MDHEN and CDR2 SYDVKM. The CDR3 has 15 amino acids. V lost 2 bases and J 6 bases, leaving 16 bases between the germline ends. The CDR3, as DNA: TGTGCCAGCAGTTTAGGTGCCGGACAGAGGGCTGAAGCTTTCTTT. This codes for CASSLGAGQRAEAFF.